The clone carrying this T cell receptor (beta chain) was counted ten times or more. These data originate in a study of T-cell reconstitution after alpha-beta-depleted transplantation in children. The CDR3 runs to 15 residues. V lost 0 bases and J 2 bases, leaving 11 bases between the germline ends. The germline CDR1 and CDR2 sequences are MNHEY and SMNVEV (reference sequence). Library preparation (for TCRbeta) was performed with unique molecular identifiers. TCRdb reanalysed the PCR reads using MiXCR and keeps one entry per CDR3 protein. The repertoire has around 100,000 distinct CDR3 sequences, about a tenth of them found once; the top ten carry 30% to 35%.

The sequence derives from a boy aged 2-9 years with acute lymphoblastic leukemia, due to receive a stem cell transplant. V and J are TRBV27 and TRBJ2-7, with D possibly TRBD2 on 6 matching bases. This specimen was PBMCs, taken before TCRalphabeta/CD19-depleted stem cell transplant. CDR3 sequence reads: CASSLSGRYTYEQYF. As DNA, the CDR3 is TGTGCCAGCAGTTTATCGGGGAGGTACACCTACGAGCAGTACTTC.